This TCR beta chain derives from a study of CD8+CD57+ T cells in acquired aplastic anemia. This clonotype is deemed medium-sized (0.01 to 0.1%). V lost 4 bases to trimming and J lost 2 bases, with 9 bases between them. This CDR3 region has 12 residues. Per the germline V gene, CDR1 is SQVTM and CDR2 is ANQGSEA. TCR beta VDJ and CDR3 profiling used genomic DNA as template. TCRdb reprocessed the reads with MiXCR, giving one entry per CDR3 protein. The top ten clones hold under 3% of a sample with 60,000 or so distinct CDR3 sequences, roughly 58% of them seen once. The receptor comes from a human donor in good health, serving as a control. The chain combines TRBV29-1 with TRBJ2-7; a possible D gene is TRBD2 (6 bases). Sequenced sample: sorted CD4+, CD8+, or CD8+CD57+ T cells (not recorded which) from PBMCs. CDR3 DNA: TGCAGCGTTGTTGCGGGGACCTACGAGCAGTACTTC. Amino acid sequence: CSVVAGTYEQYF.